This T cell receptor beta chain is drawn from a study of blood T cell repertoires in COVID-19. Study summary: The analysed material was cDNA or gDNA that came from T cells, B-cell-depleted T cells, or PBMCs.

V lost 8 bases, J lost 3 bases, and 8 bases lay in between. CDR3 length: 12 residues. Germline V CDR1 and CDR2: SNHLY, FYNNEI. Per the original methods: Nucleated cell counts were estimated from reference gene primer amplification. Using immunoSEQ multiplex PCR, the repertoire was profiled, and TCRdb retains in-frame clones only, with some absent. V, J and clone size reflect that table, while D and trimming were determined from the DNA. The sample has around 88,000 clones, 70% to 90% seen once. Sequencing was done on a sample of peripheral blood. The receptor was isolated from a woman of 80 years or more with acute or convalescent COVID-19. The chain carries TRBV2 and TRBJ1-3; a weak D match, TRBD1 (5 bases). The CDR3 reads CASGRVGNTIYF. CDR3 DNA: TGTGCCAGCGGCAGGGTTGGAAACACCATATATTTT.